These 10 T cell receptor beta chains came from one sample sequenced in a study of cytomegalovirus exposure and HLA in healthy donors. Using immunoSEQ multiplex PCR, the repertoire was profiled, and TCRdb retains in-frame clones only, with some absent. The sample contains around 140,000 clones, about 91% of which appear only once. The specimen sequenced was PBMCs. These receptor sequences come from a woman between 18 and 29 years old in good health and CMV-seronegative.

The V call is TRBV23-1, the J call TRBJ2-3; TRBD2 matches 7 bases. TRBV23-1 is reported as an ORF; its role is uncertain. There are 15 residues in the CDR3. V shed 3 bases and J 1 base; nucleotides not matched to a gene: 4. The CDR3 bases are TGCGCCAGCAGTCATCGGGCGGGGGGCACAGATACGCAGTATTTT. Its protein product is CASSHRAGGTDTQYF.

The chain couples TRBV6-1 to TRBJ1-2; 9 nucleotides match TRBD1. V shed 4 bases, J shed 4 bases, and the junction held 4 bases outside the gene matches. Germline lookup yields CDR1 MNHNS and CDR2 SASEGT. The CDR3 contains 14 residues. The CDR3 region has the DNA TGTGCCAGCAGTGGCGGGACAGGGACCTATGGCTACACCTTC. Its protein product is CASSGGTGTYGYTF.

This chain links TRBV19 with TRBJ1-1; tentative D call: TRBD1 (6 bases). The V end was cut by 3 bases, the J end by 0 bases, with 11 bases between. From germline, CDR1 is LNHDA and CDR2 SQIVND (reference sequence). This CDR3 contains 15 residues. The CDR3 is CASSMDSRMNTEAFF. CDR3 bases: TGTGCCAGTAGTATGGACAGTAGAATGAACACTGAAGCTTTCTTT.

The chain carries TRBV5-6 and TRBJ1-1; 8 bases match TRBD1. V dropped 4 bases and J dropped 8; count of bases not matched to a gene: 4. CDR3 length: 12 amino acids. The germline gives CDR1 SGHDT, CDR2 YYEEEE. CDR3 DNA sequence: TGTGCCAGCAGCCCACACAGGGGGGAAGCTTTCTTT. Translated, it gives CASSPHRGEAFF.

CDR3 region: CASSTRTSLSETQYF. The DNA for the CDR3 is TGCGCCAGCAGCACCCGGACTAGTCTCTCAGAGACCCAGTACTTC. The V gene is TRBV5-1, the J gene TRBJ2-5; 7 bases match TRBD2. CDR3 length equals 15 residues. The V segment lost 4 bases and the J segment 4 bases; nucleotides outside the gene matches: 10. The V gene's germline CDR1 is SGHRS and CDR2 YFSETQ.

This sequence joins TRBV7-2 and TRBJ1-6; D gene unclear. The CDR3 sequence is 14 residues long. Germline V gene sequence: CDR1 SGHTA, CDR2 FQGNSA. The V end lost 9 bases, the J end lost 0 bases, and 9 bases lay between the germline ends. CDR3 loop: CASLRSSYNSPLHF. DNA for the CDR3: TGTGCCAGTCTGAGGAGCTCCTATAATTCACCCCTCCACTTT.

Concerning this clone: The germline gene is not matched at one end of the junction; a read error may be the cause. The chain carries TRBV6-1 and TRBJ1-2; a weak D match, TRBD1 (5 bases). This CDR3 has 16 amino acids. Germline loops: CDR1 MNHNS, CDR2 SASEGT. CDR3 nucleotide sequence: TGTGCCAGCAGCGAAGACCCCCTGGGACTTAACTATGGCTACACCTTC. It is translated as CASSEDPLGLNYGYTF.

V usage is TRBV6-6 and J usage is TRBJ2-3; 8 bases are shared with TRBD2. V lost 4 bases to trimming and J lost 4 bases; unmatched junction nucleotides: 7. Germline values: CDR1 MNHNY, CDR2 SVGAGI (reference sequence). The CDR3 totals 15 residues. In nucleotides, the CDR3 is TGTGCCAGCAGTTTAGGACTAGCAAACGCAGATACGCAGTATTTT. Amino acid sequence: CASSLGLANADTQYF.

The chain recombines TRBV18 with TRBJ2-7; tentative D call: TRBD1 (5 bases). Germline V gene lookup returns CDR1 KGHSH and CDR2 LQKENI. The ends were cut back, 5 bases at V and 6 bases at J, with 20 bases in the middle. The CDR3 extends over 15 amino acids. CDR3 region: CASSSNMGPDGEQYF. CDR3 in DNA: TGTGCCAGCTCATCGAACATGGGGCCCGACGGCGAGCAGTACTTC.

This chain links TRBV7-6 with TRBJ2-5; 10 bases agree with TRBD2. The germline V gene encodes CDR1 SGHVS and CDR2 FNYEAQ. CDR3 size: 15 residues. The V segment lost 5 bases and the J segment 5 bases; nucleotides outside the gene matches: 8. In nucleotides, the CDR3 is TGTGCCAGCAGCCCGGGAGCGGGGGGGAGTGAGACCCAGTACTTC. Translating it yields CASSPGAGGSETQYF.